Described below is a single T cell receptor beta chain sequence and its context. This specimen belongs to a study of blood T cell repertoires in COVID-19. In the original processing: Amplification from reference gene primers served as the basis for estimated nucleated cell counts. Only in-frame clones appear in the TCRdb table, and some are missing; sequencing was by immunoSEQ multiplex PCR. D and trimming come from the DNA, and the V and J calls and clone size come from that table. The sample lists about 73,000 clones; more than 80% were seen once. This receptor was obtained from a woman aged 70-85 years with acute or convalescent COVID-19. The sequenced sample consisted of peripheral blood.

The CDR3 DNA follows: TGTGCCAGCAGTCTTTTCTCTGGAAACACCATATATTTT. It translates to CASSLFSGNTIYF. The rearrangement joins TRBV6-5 to TRBJ1-3; D not certain. The CDR3 totals 13 residues. Trimming stripped 5 bases from V and 0 bases from J, with 5 bases between. The germline CDR1 and CDR2 sequences are MNHEY and SVGAGI.